The 25 T cell receptor beta chains below all came from one sample that was sequenced in a study of vaccination and CD4 T cells after COVID-19. Cultured CD4+ T-cell DNA underwent Oncomine TCR Beta short-read sequencing. TCRdb ran MiXCR on the PCR reads and lists one entry per CDR3 protein. The sample has roughly 15,000 distinct CDR3 sequences; approximately 55% are singletons. Treatment: approximately 11-day PBMC culture with coronavirus spike peptide pools or control peptides (ViraFEST assay). What these receptors recognize is not known. The source material was CD4+ T cells from blood, cultured in vitro, sampled before SARS-CoV-2 vaccination. The receptors were gathered from a human donor who had recovered from COVID-19.

This clonotype was seen a few times. The chain carries TRBV2 and TRBJ1-1; D remains ambiguous. Germline CDR1 and CDR2: SNHLY and FYNNEI. The CDR3 totals 13 residues. Trimming took off 7 bases at V and 6 bases at J, with 15 bases between the two ends. The CDR3 coding sequence is TGTGCCAGCATGGCCCTAGGGTCGGCTGAAGCTTTCTTT. It translates to CASMALGSAEAFF.

The chain uses TRBV2 and TRBJ1-2; 7 bases are a match to TRBD1. In germline, CDR1 is SNHLY, CDR2 FYNNEI. This CDR3 region has 14 residues. V gave up 3 bases and J gave up 6 bases; unmatched junction bases: 7. The CDR3 DNA follows: TGTGCCAGCAGTGAGTTGGGACAGTATGATGGCTACACCTTC. It codes for CASSELGQYDGYTF.

The gene calls are TRBV7-9 and TRBJ2-2; TRBD2 agrees at 11 bases. The CDR3 consists of 16 residues. The V gene's germline CDR1 is SEHNR and CDR2 FQNEAQ (reference sequence). J lost 1 base, V lost 6 bases, and 4 bases had no gene match. The CDR3 protein is CASRTSGAGNTGELFF. CDR3 coding DNA: TGTGCCAGCAGGACTAGCGGGGCTGGGAACACCGGGGAGCTGTTTTTT.

The rearrangement joins TRBV7-9 to TRBJ1-2; possible D gene TRBD1, 6 bases. This CDR3 comprises 14 residues. The V gene's germline CDR1 is SEHNR and CDR2 FQNEAQ (reference sequence). Trimming cost V 7 bases and J 8 bases, with 20 bases left between them. The CDR3 here is CASTPGSDRGGYTF. The DNA of the CDR3 is TGTGCCAGCACCCCGGGTTCGGACAGAGGAGGCTACACCTTC.

V is TRBV2 and J is TRBJ1-1; 7 bases match TRBD1. Germline CDR1 reads SNHLY; CDR2 reads FYNNEI. This CDR3 contains 15 residues. Trimming at V came to 5 bases and at J to 0 bases, leaving 6 bases not matched to a gene. This CDR3 is CASSPDRTMNTEAFF. The CDR3 coding sequence is TGTGCCAGCAGTCCGGACAGGACCATGAACACTGAAGCTTTCTTT.

The chain joins TRBV21-1 to TRBJ2-5; TRBD2, the table's D call, was not compared with the DNA. TRBV21-1 is given as a pseudogene. The CDR3 contains 14 residues. The CDR3, as DNA: TGTGCCAGTCCCGAGCGGGAGGACCAAGAGACCCAGTACTTC. Its protein product is CASPEREDQETQYF.

V gene TRBV6-2 or TRBV6-3 combines with J gene TRBJ2-1; D may be TRBD1 (6 bases). In germline, CDR1 is MNHEY, CDR2 SVGEGT. V was cut by 6 bases and J by 4 bases, with 16 bases left in between. The CDR3 consists of 15 residues. This chain's CDR3 is CASSSPAGAYNEQFF. CDR3 DNA sequence: TGTGCCAGCAGCTCCCCCGCAGGGGCATACAATGAGCAGTTCTTC.

This rearrangement joins TRBV28 to TRBJ1-1, with a weak D call TRBD1 (5 bases). V lost 5 bases to trimming and J lost 4 bases, with 14 bases between them. Germline CDR1 is MDHEN and CDR2 is SYDVKM. CDR3 size: 14 residues. The CDR3 is CASSRYGRGTEAFF. The DNA for the CDR3 is TGTGCCAGCAGTCGATATGGGAGGGGCACTGAAGCTTTCTTT.

This clonotype turned up a few times. This chain links TRBV7-2 with TRBJ1-2, with D perhaps matching TRBD1 (5 bases). The CDR3 is 16 residues long. Germline CDR1 and CDR2: SGHTA and FQGNSA. V gave up 5 bases and J gave up 4 bases, with 20 bases separating them. The CDR3 reads CASSTTGGGVGYGYTF. In DNA, the CDR3 is TGTGCCAGCAGCACCACGGGGGGAGGGGTAGGCTATGGCTACACCTTC.

This clonotype appeared once. This rearrangement joins TRBV6-1 to TRBJ2-1; D gene ambiguous. Germline lookup yields CDR1 MNHNS and CDR2 SASEGT. The germline V and J ends were trimmed by 7 bases and 0 bases, with 7 bases remaining between them. The CDR3 length is 13 residues. The CDR3 protein is CASIFGSYNEQFF. CDR3 sequence (DNA): TGTGCCAGCATCTTCGGCTCCTACAATGAGCAGTTCTTC.

This clonotype was detected only once. This chain links TRBV9 with TRBJ1-6, with TRBD1 as a possible D gene (5 bases). Trimming took off 2 bases at V and 0 bases at J, with 12 bases between the two ends. Germline CDR1 reads SGDLS; CDR2 reads YYNGEE. CDR3 size: 17 residues. CDR3 bases: TGTGCCAGCAGCGTGACAGATGAAAGCTCCTATAATTCACCCCTCCACTTT. Its protein is CASSVTDESSYNSPLHF.

CDR3 coding DNA: TGTGCCAGCAGCTTAGTGGGCAGGGGTTATACTGAAGCTTTCTTT. This translates into CASSLVGRGYTEAFF. The rearrangement uses TRBV11-2 and TRBJ1-1; maybe TRBD1 (6 bases). Trimming removed 1 base from V and 5 bases from J, with 14 bases in between. The CDR3 contains 15 residues. Germline CDR1 and CDR2: SGHAT and FQNNGV.

The J gene is TRBJ2-2, the V gene TRBV28; 9 bases agree with TRBD2. Trimming cost V 1 base and J 0 bases; bases outside gene matches: 15. The CDR3 runs to 21 residues. The V gene's germline CDR1 is MDHEN and CDR2 SYDVKM. CDR3 sequence reads: CASSLLGKGLAKAANTGELFF. CDR3 coding DNA: TGTGCCAGCAGTTTATTGGGTAAGGGACTAGCAAAAGCTGCGAACACCGGGGAGCTGTTTTTT.

This chain connects TRBV5-1 to TRBJ2-7; 9 bases align to TRBD2. The CDR3 covers 16 residues. V was clipped by 4 bases and J by 3 bases; unmatched bases: 11. Germline V CDR1 and CDR2: SGHRS, YFSETQ. The DNA of the CDR3 is TGCGCCAGCAGCGAGGGACTAGCTGCTTCCCTCTACGAGCAGTACTTC. It is translated as CASSEGLAASLYEQYF.

The chain is built from TRBV20-1 and TRBJ1-4; 10 bases fit TRBD1. Germline trimming cut 4 bases from V and 9 bases from J; bases unmatched to any gene: 23. Germline V gives CDR1 DFQATT, CDR2 SNEGSKA (reference sequence). The length of the CDR3 is 19 residues. CDR3 residues: CSAIPYRDRGRMGTKKLFF. The CDR3 DNA reads TGCAGTGCTATTCCATACCGGGACAGGGGCCGCATGGGCACCAAAAAACTGTTTTTT.

This clonotype has only a few counts. The chain is built from TRBV24-1 and TRBJ2-7; 10 bases are a match to TRBD1. V gave up 3 bases and J gave up 5 bases; unmatched junction bases: 6. Germline loops: CDR1 KGHDR, CDR2 SFDVKD. CDR3 length: 15 amino acids. The CDR3 protein is CATSDGTGVKDEQYF. For the CDR3, the DNA is TGTGCCACCAGTGATGGGACAGGGGTAAAGGACGAGCAGTACTTC.

The chain carries TRBV6-1 and TRBJ1-2; D not certain. The germline V gene encodes CDR1 MNHNS and CDR2 SASEGT. There are 13 residues in the CDR3. V was trimmed by 4 bases and J by 6 bases, leaving 12 bases between them. The DNA for the CDR3 is TGTGCCAGCAGTGCAGGACCGATCAATGGCTACACCTTC. Its protein is CASSAGPINGYTF.

The rearrangement joins TRBV6-5 to TRBJ1-1, with D tentatively TRBD1 (5 bases). Per the germline V gene, CDR1 is MNHEY and CDR2 is SVGAGI. The CDR3 is 13 amino acids. The germline V and J ends were trimmed by 2 bases and 7 bases, with 11 bases remaining between them. CDR3: CASSYRLDSEAFF. In DNA form, the CDR3 reads TGTGCCAGCAGTTACCGTCTAGACAGTGAAGCTTTCTTT.

The table lists this clonotype with a few counts. In DNA form, the CDR3 reads TGCGCCAGCCATGCATTTAAGCGCGGGACTATAGTGAAGACCCAGTACTTC. It yields the protein CASHAFKRGTIVKTQYF. V gene TRBV10-1 combines with J gene TRBJ2-5; TRBD2 matches at 7 bases. The V gene end was trimmed by 8 bases and the J gene end by 6 bases; junction bases not matched to a gene: 21. The germline V gene encodes CDR1 WNHNN and CDR2 SYGVQD (reference sequence). The CDR3 totals 17 residues.

This clonotype has just a few counts. The chain recombines TRBV12-3 or TRBV12-4 with TRBJ1-5; D is unresolved. Trimming stripped 6 bases from V and 5 bases from J, with 17 bases between. The CDR3 contains 15 residues. CDR3 DNA sequence: TGTGCCAGCAGCCCCGCGGGGAGGGAGGATCAGCCCCAGCATTTT. Translating gives CASSPAGREDQPQHF.

V is TRBV7-2 and J is TRBJ2-1, with 10 bases identical to TRBD2. The length of the CDR3 is 16 residues. Germline assignment: CDR1 SGHTA and CDR2 FQGNSA. Trimming removed 0 bases from V and 4 bases from J; junction bases left unmatched: 3. In DNA, the CDR3 is TGTGCCAGCAGCTTAGCGAGTAGCGGGAGGTACAATGAGCAGTTCTTC. It codes for CASSLASSGRYNEQFF.

The chain employs TRBV20-1 and TRBJ2-5, with no clear D. Germline CDR1 and CDR2: DFQATT and SNEGSKA (reference sequence). CDR3 length: 15 residues. Between the trimmed V and J ends, which lost 2 bases and 4 bases, there was a span of 17 bases. CDR3 sequence: CSARPRTRPVETQYF. CDR3 nucleotides: TGCAGTGCTAGACCAAGAACAAGACCTGTAGAGACCCAGTACTTC.

This clonotype was counted a few times. The chain employs TRBV6-1 and TRBJ1-5; 9 bases match TRBD1. This CDR3 has 15 amino acids. Germline values: CDR1 MNHNS, CDR2 SASEGT. With 6 bases clipped from V and 6 bases from J, the junction kept 9 bases outside the gene matches. This CDR3 reads CASRPTGGRGQPQHF. In DNA, the CDR3 is TGTGCCAGCAGACCGACAGGGGGTCGTGGTCAGCCCCAGCATTTT.

The chain is built from TRBV7-6 and TRBJ1-3, with D unresolved. Trimming left V 5 bases short and J 0 bases short, with 11 bases between. Germline V gives CDR1 SGHVS, CDR2 FNYEAQ. This CDR3 has 15 amino acids. CDR3 bases: TGTGCCAGCAGCCCGGATGCAACCTCTGGAAACACCATATATTTT. It translates to CASSPDATSGNTIYF.

The chain links TRBV30 to TRBJ2-5, with 10 bases fitting TRBD1. There are 14 residues in the CDR3. Germline CDR1 reads GTSNPN; CDR2 reads SVGIG (reference sequence). J lost 2 bases, V lost 2 bases, and 2 bases had no gene match. In nucleotides, the CDR3 is TGTGCCTGGAGTCTGGACAGGGGGCAAGAGACCCAGTACTTC. Amino acids: CAWSLDRGQETQYF. Using reference TRBV30 and TRBJ2-5 for the parts outside the CDR3, the full variable domain is SQTIHQWPATLVQPVGSPLSLECTVEGTSNPNLYWYRQAAGRGLQLLFYSVGIGQISSEVPQNLSASRPQDRQFILSSKKLLLSDSGFYLCAWSLDRGQETQYFGPGTRLLVL.